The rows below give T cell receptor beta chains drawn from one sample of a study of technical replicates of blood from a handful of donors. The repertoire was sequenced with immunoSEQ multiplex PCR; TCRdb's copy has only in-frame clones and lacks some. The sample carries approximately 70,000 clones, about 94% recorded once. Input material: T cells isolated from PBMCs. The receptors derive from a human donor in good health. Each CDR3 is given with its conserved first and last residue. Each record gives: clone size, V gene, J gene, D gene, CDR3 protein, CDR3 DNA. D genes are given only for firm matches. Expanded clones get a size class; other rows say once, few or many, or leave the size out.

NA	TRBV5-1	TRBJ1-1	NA	CASSFREVNTEAFF	TGCGCCAGCAGCTTTCGGGAGGTGAACACTGAAGCTTTCTTT
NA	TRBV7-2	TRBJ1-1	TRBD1	CASSWTGALEAFF	TGTGCCAGCAGCTGGACAGGGGCCCTTGAAGCTTTCTTT
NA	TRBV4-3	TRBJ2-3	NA	CASSQESNWQGKDTQYF	TGCGCCAGCAGCCAAGAAAGCAATTGGCAGGGGAAGGATACGCAGTATTTT
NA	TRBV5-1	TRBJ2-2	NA	CASNSPYGELFF	TGCGCCAGCAACTCCCCCTACGGGGAGCTGTTTTTT
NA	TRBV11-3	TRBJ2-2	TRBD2	CASSLFLLAGAGELFF	TGTGCCAGCAGCTTATTCCTATTGGCGGGAGCCGGGGAGCTGTTTTTT
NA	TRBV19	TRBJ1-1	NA	CASSILARTEAFF	TGTGCCAGTAGTATACTAGCGAGGACTGAAGCTTTCTTT
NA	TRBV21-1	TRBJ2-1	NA	CASSNGLEQQFF	TGTGCCAGCAGCAATGGATTGGAGCAGCAGTTCTTC
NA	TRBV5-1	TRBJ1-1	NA	CASRGPDTEAFF	TGCGCCAGCAGGGGGCCGGACACTGAAGCTTTCTTT
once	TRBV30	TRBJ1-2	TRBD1	CAWSGQGYGYTF	TGTGCCTGGAGTGGACAGGGATATGGCTACACCTTC
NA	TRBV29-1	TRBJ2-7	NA	CSVAGSYEQYF	TGCAGCGTTGCGGGGTCCTACGAGCAGTACTTC
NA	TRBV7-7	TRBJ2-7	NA	CASSPGLNYEQYF	TGTGCCAGCAGCCCGGGACTTAACTACGAGCAGTACTTC
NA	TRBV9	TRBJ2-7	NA	CASSPRHSSYEQYF	TGTGCCAGCAGCCCCCGACATAGCTCCTACGAGCAGTACTTC
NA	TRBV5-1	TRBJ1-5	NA	CASSPGGTERGQPQHF	TGCGCCAGCAGCCCGGGAGGGACGGAGAGAGGTCAGCCCCAGCATTTT
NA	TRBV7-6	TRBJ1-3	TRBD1	CASGTGLNTIYF	TGTGCCTCCGGGACAGGGTTGAACACCATATATTTT
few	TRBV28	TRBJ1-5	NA	CASSLRNQPQHF	TGTGCCAGCAGTTTGAGGAATCAGCCCCAGCATTTT
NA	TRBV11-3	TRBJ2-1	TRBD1	CASSSDRVYNEQFF	TGTGCCAGCAGCTCGGACAGGGTCTACAATGAGCAGTTCTTC
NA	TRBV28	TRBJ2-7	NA	CASRPPDRYYYEQYF	TGTGCCAGCAGACCCCCCGACAGGTATTACTACGAGCAGTACTTC
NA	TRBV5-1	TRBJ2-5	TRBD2	CASRSGRGKETQYF	TGCGCCAGCAGGAGCGGGAGGGGCAAAGAGACCCAGTACTTC
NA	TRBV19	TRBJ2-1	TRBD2	CASSPRAGLGHNEQFF	TGTGCCAGTAGTCCTCGAGCGGGGTTGGGCCACAATGAGCAGTTCTTC
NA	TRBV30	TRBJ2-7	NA	CAWIPREIRGEQYF	TGTGCCTGGATACCCCGGGAAATCCGGGGCGAGCAGTACTTC
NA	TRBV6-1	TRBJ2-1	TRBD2	CASSETSGSVSEQFF	TGTGCCAGCAGTGAAACTAGCGGGAGTGTCAGTGAGCAGTTCTTC
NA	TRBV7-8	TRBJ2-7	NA	CASSSQVTYEQYF	TGTGCCAGCAGTTCACAGGTAACCTACGAGCAGTACTTC
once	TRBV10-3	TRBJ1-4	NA	CAISDDSEKLFF	TGTGCCATCAGTGATGACAGCGAAAAACTGTTTTTT
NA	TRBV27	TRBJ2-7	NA	CASSLKAGTYEQYF	TGTGCCAGCAGTTTAAAGGCGGGGACCTACGAGCAGTACTTC
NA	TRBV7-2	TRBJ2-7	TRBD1	CASSLTGGAQYF	TGTGCCAGCAGCTTAACAGGGGGCGCACAGTACTTC
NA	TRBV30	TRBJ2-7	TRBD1	CAWDRDSSYEQYF	TGTGCCTGGGACCGGGACAGCTCCTACGAGCAGTACTTC
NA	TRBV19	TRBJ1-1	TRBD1	CASTPQGTKVNTEAFF	TGTGCCAGTACGCCACAGGGGACGAAGGTGAACACTGAAGCTTTCTTT
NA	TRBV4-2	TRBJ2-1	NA	CASSQDAAGSYNEQFF	TGTGCCAGCAGCCAAGATGCAGCGGGTTCTTACAATGAGCAGTTCTTC
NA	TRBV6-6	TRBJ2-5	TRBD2	CASSYSGREHIETQYF	TGTGCCAGCAGTTACTCGGGGCGGGAGCACATAGAGACCCAGTACTTC
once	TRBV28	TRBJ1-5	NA	CASSPGLTNQPQHF	TGTGCCAGCAGCCCGGGACTGACCAATCAGCCCCAGCATTTT
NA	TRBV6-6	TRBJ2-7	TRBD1	CASKTGTGTYEQYF	TGTGCCAGCAAAACCGGGACAGGGACCTACGAGCAGTACTTC
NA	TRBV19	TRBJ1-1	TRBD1	CASGQVRDTEAFF	TGTGCCAGTGGACAGGTGCGTGACACTGAAGCTTTCTTT
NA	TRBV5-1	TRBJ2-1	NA	CASSLTRNEQFF	TGCGCCAGCAGCCTAACTCGGAATGAGCAGTTCTTC
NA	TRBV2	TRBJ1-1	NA	CASNQGYTEAFF	TGTGCCAGCAATCAGGGTTACACTGAAGCTTTCTTT
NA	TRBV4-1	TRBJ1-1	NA	CASSQDRPGLEAFF	TGCGCCAGCAGCCAAGATAGGCCCGGACTCGAAGCTTTCTTT
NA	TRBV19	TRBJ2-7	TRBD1	CASTATGEGEQYF	TGTGCCAGTACCGCGACAGGGGAAGGCGAGCAGTACTTC
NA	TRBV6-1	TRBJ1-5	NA	CASSAQGSQPQHF	TGTGCCAGCAGTGCCCAGGGGTCTCAGCCCCAGCATTTT
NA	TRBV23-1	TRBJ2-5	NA	CASSYLEISGQETQYF	TGCGCCAGCAGCTACTTGGAGATTTCAGGGCAAGAGACCCAGTACTTC
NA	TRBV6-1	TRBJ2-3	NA	CATTLAAHTDTQYF	TGTGCCACCACCCTAGCAGCACACACAGATACGCAGTATTTT
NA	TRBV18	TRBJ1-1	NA	CASSLDKNTEAFF	TGTGCCAGCTCACTGGACAAGAACACTGAAGCTTTCTTT
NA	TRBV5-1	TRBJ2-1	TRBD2	CASSFQREYNEQFF	TGCGCCAGCAGCTTCCAGCGGGAGTACAATGAGCAGTTCTTC
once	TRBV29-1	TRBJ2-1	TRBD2	CSVERRVAGIRGNEQFF	TGCAGCGTTGAAAGGAGGGTAGCGGGGATTAGAGGGAATGAGCAGTTCTTC
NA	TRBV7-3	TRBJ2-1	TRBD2	CASSLTRASGSNNGSDEQFF	TGTGCCAGCAGCTTAACTCGGGCTAGCGGGAGTAATAACGGTTCGGATGAGCAGTTCTTC
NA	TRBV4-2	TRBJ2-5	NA	CASSQVTESETQYF	TGTGCCAGCAGCCAAGTAACTGAAAGTGAGACCCAGTACTTC
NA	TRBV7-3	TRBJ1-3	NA	CASSSTAGNTIYF	TGTGCCAGCAGCTCGACAGCCGGAAACACCATATATTTT
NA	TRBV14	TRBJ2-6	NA	CAAGNRSGANVLTF	TGTGCCGCGGGCAACCGCTCTGGGGCCAACGTCCTGACTTTC